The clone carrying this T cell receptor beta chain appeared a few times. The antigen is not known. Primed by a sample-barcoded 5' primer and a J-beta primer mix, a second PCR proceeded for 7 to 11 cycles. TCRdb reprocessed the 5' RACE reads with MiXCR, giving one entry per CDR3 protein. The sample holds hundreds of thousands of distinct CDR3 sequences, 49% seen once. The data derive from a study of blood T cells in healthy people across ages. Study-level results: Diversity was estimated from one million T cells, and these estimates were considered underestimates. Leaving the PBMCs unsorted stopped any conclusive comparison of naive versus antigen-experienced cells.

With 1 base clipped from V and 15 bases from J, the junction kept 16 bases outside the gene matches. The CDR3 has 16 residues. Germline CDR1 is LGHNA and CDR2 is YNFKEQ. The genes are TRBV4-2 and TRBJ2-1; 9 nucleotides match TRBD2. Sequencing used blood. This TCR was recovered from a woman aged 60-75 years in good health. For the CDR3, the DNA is TGTGCCAGCAGCCAAGGAACTCCCACTAGCGGGCTCCCTGCGTTCTTC. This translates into CASSQGTPTSGLPAFF.